Each of the 28 T cell receptor beta chains below was sequenced from the same sample in a study of blood T cell repertoires in COVID-19. Profiling relied on immunoSEQ multiplex PCR, and the TCRdb table lists in-frame clones only, not all of them. The sample yields around 63,000 clones, more than 80% seen once. Material: peripheral blood. These receptors were taken from a woman over 75 with acute or convalescent COVID-19.

The chain uses TRBV28 and TRBJ1-6; D might be TRBD1 (6 bases). Germline CDR1 and CDR2: MDHEN and SYDVKM. V shed 2 bases and J shed 10 bases, with 18 bases lying between them. This CDR3 is 16 amino acids long. CDR3 in DNA: TGTGCCAGCAGTTTAATCGGGGGGGCTCTTAAGTCACCCCTCCACTTT. This translates into CASSLIGGALKSPLHF. Looking up the rest from reference TRBV28 and TRBJ1-6 gives the full variable domain: DVKVTQSSRYLVKRTGEKVFLECVQDMDHENMFWYRQDPGLGLRLIYFSYDVKMKEKGDIPEGYSVSREKKERFSLILESASTNQTSMYLCASSLIGGALKSPLHFGNGTRLTVT.

This chain links TRBV6-1 with TRBJ1-6, with 7 bases matching TRBD1. This CDR3 contains 15 residues. The V and J ends lost 2 bases and 13 bases, in that order; junction bases with no gene match: 11. The germline V gene has CDR1 MNHNS and CDR2 SASEGT. The CDR3 region has the DNA TGTGCCAGCAGTGAAATCGAGACAGGGCATCGGCCCCTCCACTTT. Translated, it gives CASSEIETGHRPLHF.

The chain couples TRBV27 to TRBJ2-1; 12 bases align to TRBD2. CDR1 is MNHEY and CDR2 is SMNVEV in the germline V gene (reference sequence). J was trimmed by 6 bases and V by 2 bases; bases with no gene match: 8. The CDR3 runs to 17 residues. CDR3 amino acids: CASSLGLAGLTTNEQFF. Written as DNA, the CDR3 is TGTGCCAGCAGTTTAGGACTAGCGGGGCTTACTACCAATGAGCAGTTCTTC.

The chain carries TRBV7-6 and TRBJ2-1; 11 nucleotides line up with TRBD2. V lost 4 bases, J lost 2 bases, and 10 bases stayed unmatched. CDR3 length equals 18 residues. CDR1 and CDR2 from the germline V gene are SGHVS and FNYEAQ. In nucleotides, the CDR3 is TGTGCCAGCAGCTCCGACCCGGGACTAGCGGATACCTACAATGAGCAGTTCTTC. Protein: CASSSDPGLADTYNEQFF.

J is TRBJ2-2 and V is TRBV5-4; possibly TRBD2 for D (6 bases). The germline CDR1 and CDR2 sequences are SGHNT and YYREEE (reference sequence). The V gene lost 0 bases and the J gene lost 7 bases, with 16 bases spanning the gap. The CDR3 extends over 16 amino acids. CDR3 bases: TGTGCCAGCAGCTTGGATACGGGACTCCGCGGCGGGGAGCTGTTTTTT. Translation: CASSLDTGLRGGELFF.

CDR3 residues: CASRRQGAIGYTF. The CDR3 DNA reads TGTGCCAGCAGACGACAGGGGGCGATCGGCTACACCTTC. This chain joins TRBV6-5 and TRBJ1-2, with 10 bases that match TRBD1. The CDR3 contains 13 residues. V shed 6 bases and J 8 bases; nucleotides not matched to a gene: 6. Germline V CDR1 and CDR2: MNHEY, SVGAGI.

J is TRBJ2-3 and V is TRBV25-1; 10 bases fit TRBD2. Losses at the gene ends were 5 bases for V and 2 bases for J; bases not matched to a gene: 10. The CDR3 consists of 17 residues. Germline CDR1 is MGHDK and CDR2 is SYGVNS. CDR3 DNA sequence: TGTGCCAGCAGTTCACGGACTAGCGGAGACCTCACAGATACGCAGTATTTT. Its translation: CASSSRTSGDLTDTQYF.

The chain is built from TRBV7-2 and TRBJ2-1; 9 bases match TRBD1. The ends lost 2 bases at V and 9 bases at J; junction bases unmatched: 14. The germline V gene encodes CDR1 SGHTA and CDR2 FQGNSA. The CDR3 is 17 residues long. CDR3 in amino acids: CASSLRKGQGRRGEQFF. The DNA for the CDR3 is TGTGCCAGCAGCTTACGGAAGGGACAGGGTCGAAGAGGTGAGCAGTTCTTC. The variable domain in full, with the rest retrieved from reference TRBV7-2 and TRBJ2-1, is GAGVSQSPSNKVTEKGKDVELRCDPISGHTALYWYRQSLGQGLEFLIYFQGNSAPDKSGLPSDRFSAERTGGSVSTLTIQRTQQEDSAVYLCASSLRKGQGRRGEQFFGPGTRLTVL.

The rearrangement joins TRBV19 to TRBJ1-2; D not certain. V shed 4 bases and J shed 5 bases, with 17 bases lying between them. The CDR3 is made up of 15 amino acids. CDR1 and CDR2 from the germline V gene are LNHDA and SQIVND (reference sequence). The CDR3 DNA reads TGTGCCAGTAGTACTCTGGAGACCTTCTTATATGGCTACACCTTC. As protein: CASSTLETFLYGYTF.

In its sample, this clone was seen once. V gene TRBV7-3 combines with J gene TRBJ2-3; D remains unclear. The V and J ends lost 4 bases and 6 bases respectively, with 8 bases between them. The germline gives CDR1 SGHTA, CDR2 FQGTGA. This CDR3 region has 12 residues. The CDR3 reads CASSSAGDTQYF. The CDR3 region has the DNA TGTGCCAGCAGCTCTGCCGGGGATACGCAGTATTTT. The full variable domain, in which reference TRBV7-3 and TRBJ2-3 provide the parts outside the CDR3, is GAGVSQTPSNKVTEKGKYVELRCDPISGHTALYWYRQSLGQGPEFLIYFQGTGAADDSGLPNDRFFAVRPEGSVSTLKIQRTERGDSAVYLCASSSAGDTQYFGPGTRLTVL.

The chain combines TRBV30 with TRBJ2-7; 12 positions match TRBD2. Germline-derived CDR1 and CDR2 are GTSNPN and SVGIG (reference sequence). V was clipped by 1 base and J by 6 bases; unmatched bases: 19. CDR3 size: 19 residues. As DNA, the CDR3 is TGTGCCTGGAGTGCCATAAAAGTAGCCTCGGCTAGCGGGGGGGCCGAGCAGTACTTC. Encoded protein: CAWSAIKVASASGGAEQYF. The whole variable domain, remainder taken from reference TRBV30 and TRBJ2-7, is SQTIHQWPATLVQPVGSPLSLECTVEGTSNPNLYWYRQAAGRGLQLLFYSVGIGQISSEVPQNLSASRPQDRQFILSSKKLLLSDSGFYLCAWSAIKVASASGGAEQYFGPGTRLTVT.

This sequence joins TRBV6-5 and TRBJ1-6, with D uncertain. This CDR3 is built from 15 residues. Germline V gives CDR1 MNHEY, CDR2 SVGAGI. Trimming stripped 1 base from V and 5 bases from J, with 9 bases between. The CDR3 sequence: CASSYFGTNNSPLHF. The CDR3 DNA reads TGTGCCAGCAGTTACTTCGGTACCAATAATTCACCCCTCCACTTT.

This clone was counted only a few times. The chain carries TRBV5-4 and TRBJ2-6; 7 positions match TRBD2. Trimming cost V 1 base and J 0 bases; bases outside gene matches: 4. In germline, CDR1 is SGHNT, CDR2 YYREEE (reference sequence). This CDR3 is 17 amino acids long. The CDR3 nucleotides are TGTGCCAGCAGCTTGAAGCGGGGTATCTCTGGGGCCAACGTCCTGACTTTC. Protein product: CASSLKRGISGANVLTF.

The chain employs TRBV10-1 and TRBJ1-1; a weak D match, TRBD1 (5 bases). There are 13 residues in the CDR3. Germline CDR1 reads WNHNN; CDR2 reads SYGVQD (reference sequence). Trimming took off 4 bases at V and 12 bases at J, with 18 bases between the two ends. The CDR3 region is CASSGRWGDATFF. For the CDR3, the DNA is TGCGCCAGCAGTGGCCGGTGGGGGGACGCGACTTTCTTT.

The chain is built from TRBV24-1 and TRBJ2-2; D possibly corresponds to TRBD2 (5 bases). From germline, CDR1 is KGHDR and CDR2 SFDVKD. Trimming shortened V by 6 bases and J by 4 bases, and 11 bases separated the two germline ends. This CDR3 has 14 residues. CDR3 in amino acids: CATSPGGSTGELFF. The CDR3 DNA sequence: TGTGCCACCAGTCCGGGTGGGAGCACCGGGGAGCTGTTTTTT.

This clone came up a few times. The CDR3 reads CASRGAGFNEQFF. The CDR3 coding sequence is TGTGCCAGCCGAGGAGCGGGGTTCAATGAGCAGTTCTTC. The V gene is TRBV7-2, the J gene TRBJ2-1; TRBD2 matches 7 bases. The CDR3 length is 13 residues. Germline CDR1 SGHTA, CDR2 FQGNSA. Trimming cost V 8 bases and J 6 bases; bases outside gene matches: 7.

CDR3 region: CASSRRYIQGSPLHF. The CDR3 DNA is TGCGCCAGCAGCCGACGATATATCCAGGGTTCACCCCTCCACTTT. The V and J genes are TRBV4-1 and TRBJ1-6, with D maybe TRBD1 (5 bases). The germline CDR1 and CDR2 sequences are MGHRA and YSYEKL. The CDR3 is 15 amino acids. V lost 4 bases and J lost 9, with 16 bases in between.

The chain carries TRBV5-1 and TRBJ2-3; 8 nucleotides agree with TRBD1. Germline V gene data show CDR1 as SGHRS and CDR2 as YFSETQ. V lost 4 bases to trimming and J lost 4 bases; unmatched junction nucleotides: 5. The CDR3 consists of 14 residues. CDR3 DNA: TGCGCCAGCAGCCTCGGACAGGGAGCAGATACGCAGTATTTT. It specifies CASSLGQGADTQYF.

Only one count was recorded for this clone. The chain couples TRBV2 to TRBJ1-5, with 8 bases that match TRBD1. Trimming at V came to 6 bases and at J to 5 bases, leaving 9 bases not matched to a gene. This CDR3 is built from 15 residues. Looked up from germline, CDR1 is SNHLY and CDR2 is FYNNEI. CDR3 DNA sequence: TGTGCCAGCAGCCCGAGGACAGGGCGCGATCAGCCCCAGCATTTT. It codes for CASSPRTGRDQPQHF.

The chain combines TRBV7-9 with TRBJ2-5; TRBD2 is a possible D gene (7 bases). The CDR3 spans 15 residues. CDR1 and CDR2 (germline): SEHNR, FQNEAQ (reference sequence). Trimming stripped 0 bases from V and 5 bases from J, with 13 bases between. The CDR3 bases are TGTGCCAGCAGCTTAGCGGGGGGGCCCCGGGAGACCCAGTACTTC. Encoded protein: CASSLAGGPRETQYF.

The genes are TRBV5-1 and TRBJ2-1; tentatively, D is TRBD1 (6 bases). V lost 3 bases and J 0 bases, leaving 10 bases between the germline ends. The V gene's germline CDR1 is SGHRS and CDR2 YFSETQ. The CDR3 is 15 residues long. CDR3 DNA sequence: TGCGCCAGCAGCTCCGGCAGGGGCTCCTACAATGAGCAGTTCTTC. This gives the protein CASSSGRGSYNEQFF.

This clone was recorded a few times. This chain links TRBV7-6 with TRBJ1-5; no clear D. Germline CDR1 and CDR2: SGHVS and FNYEAQ. The CDR3 has 14 amino acids. V shed 10 bases and J shed 6 bases, with 19 bases lying between them. Written as DNA, the CDR3 is TGTGCCACCCTCCCGCGGGGTTTGAGTCAGCCCCAGCATTTT. Translation: CATLPRGLSQPQHF.

This clone was detected a few times. The gene calls are TRBV7-2 and TRBJ2-1, with 8 positions matching TRBD1. The CDR3 consists of 14 residues. Germline trimming cut 1 base from V and 7 bases from J; bases unmatched to any gene: 3. Germline values: CDR1 SGHTA, CDR2 FQGNSA. The CDR3 bases are TGTGCCAGCAGCTTAGATCAGGGGGCTAATGAGCAGTTCTTC. Amino acid sequence: CASSLDQGANEQFF.

CDR3 coding DNA: TGTGCCAGCAGCGGCGGGGAATCGGCTGGCTACACCTTC. Translated: CASSGGESAGYTF. The chain uses TRBV9 and TRBJ1-2; D is ambiguous. The ends were cut back, 3 bases at V and 7 bases at J, with 13 bases in the middle. The CDR3 runs to 13 residues. Looked up from germline, CDR1 is SGDLS and CDR2 is YYNGEE.

This clone showed up just once. This chain links TRBV18 with TRBJ2-7; 12 bases are a match to TRBD1. The CDR3 is made up of 16 amino acids. From germline, CDR1 is KGHSH and CDR2 LQKENI. Trimming removed 3 bases from V and 2 bases from J; junction bases left unmatched: 5. Here the CDR3 reads CASSPQGQGATYEQYF. The DNA of the CDR3 is TGTGCCAGCTCACCCCAGGGACAGGGGGCCACCTACGAGCAGTACTTC. The whole variable domain, remainder taken from reference TRBV18 and TRBJ2-7, is NAGVMQNPRHLVRRRGQEARLRCSPMKGHSHVYWYRQLPEEGLKFMVYLQKENIIDESGMPKERFSAEFPKEGPSILRIQQVVRGDSAAYFCASSPQGQGATYEQYFGPGTRLTVT.

The chain employs TRBV6-1 and TRBJ1-1; tentatively, D is TRBD1 (6 bases). The germline gives CDR1 MNHNS, CDR2 SASEGT. V lost 2 bases and J lost 1, with 11 bases in between. The CDR3 totals 15 residues. The CDR3 region has the DNA TGTGCCAGCAGTGAACAGGGGATTGGGAACACTGAAGCTTTCTTT. As protein: CASSEQGIGNTEAFF.

This chain joins TRBV7-8 and TRBJ1-3; TRBD1 matches at 9 bases. Germline values: CDR1 SGHVS, CDR2 FQNEAQ. CDR3 length equals 17 residues. The ends lost 5 bases at V and 5 bases at J; junction bases unmatched: 13. The CDR3 bases are TGTGCCAGCAGCGTTACACAGGGGGCGCCTCCTAGAAACACCATATATTTT. Translated: CASSVTQGAPPRNTIYF. The whole variable domain, remainder taken from reference TRBV7-8 and TRBJ1-3, is GAGVSQSPRYKVAKRGQDVALRCDPISGHVSLFWYQQALGQGPEFLTYFQNEAQLDKSGLPSDRFFAERPEGSVSTLKIQRTQQEDSAVYLCASSVTQGAPPRNTIYFGEGSWLTVV.

The rearrangement links TRBV7-9 to TRBJ1-5; D not certain. The CDR3 extends over 14 amino acids. Germline loops: CDR1 SEHNR, CDR2 FQNEAQ (reference sequence). The ends were cut back, 1 base at V and 2 bases at J, with 6 bases in the middle. CDR3 DNA: TGTGCCAGCAGCTTAGGGGGAGGCAATCAGCCCCAGCATTTT. Its translation is CASSLGGGNQPQHF.